The clone carrying this TCR beta chain has only one observation. Its antigen is unidentified. This record comes from a study of cytomegalovirus exposure and HLA in healthy donors. The CDR3 covers 13 residues. The ends were cut back, 4 bases at V and 4 bases at J, with 10 bases in the middle. Germline V gene lookup returns CDR1 MNHNS and CDR2 SASEGT. Study results and limitations: In vitro assays verified that a few CMV-associated chains recognized CMV antigens specifically. With high specificity and sensitivity, the classifier reportedly diagnosed cytomegalovirus status.

TCRdb's table, derived via immunoSEQ multiplex PCR, lists solely in-frame clones and lacks some. The repertoire consists of about 270,000 clones, with around 85% occurring once and the leading ten covering approximately 1%. The sequence came from a young woman in good health and CMV-seronegative. The source material was PBMCs. The chain is built from TRBV6-1 and TRBJ2-5, with D tentatively TRBD1 (6 bases). CDR3 sequence reads: CASSGTARETQYF. CDR3 nucleotide sequence: TGTGCCAGCAGTGGGACAGCTAGAGAGACCCAGTACTTC.